This note documents a single T cell receptor (beta chain) sequence. Its target is not known. The V and J ends lost 0 bases and 3 bases, in that order; junction bases with no gene match: 7. The germline gives CDR1 LNHNV, CDR2 YYDKDF (reference sequence). This CDR3 contains 16 residues. Libraries were prepared by immunoSEQ multiplex PCR; TCRdb keeps only in-frame clonotypes and omits some of them. Altogether over 110,000 clones are present, roughly 90% being singletons, with the ten largest covering about 6%. This specimen belongs to a study of T cell responses to AZD1222 COVID-19 vaccine. Study results and limitations: Reports say nearly half of spike-specific TCRs go after unmutated variant regions. Just a handful of AZD1222 recipients tested seropositive at baseline. There were vaccine-associated CD4 TCRs across spike, dominant at 160-218 and 743-854. A mostly white British donor set with more females was recruited, and clonal diversity was possibly underestimated.

The sequence came from an adult in good health. The V and J genes are TRBV15 and TRBJ1-2; 7 bases line up with TRBD1. This sample comprised peripheral blood, obtained on day 0 of AZD1222 vaccination. Here the CDR3 DNA reads TGTGCCACCAGCAGAGATAACGACAGGGTAGACTATGGCTACACCTTC. It encodes CATSRDNDRVDYGYTF. Using reference TRBV15 and TRBJ1-2 for the parts outside the CDR3, the full variable domain is DAMVIQNPRYQVTQFGKPVTLSCSQTLNHNVMYWYQQKSSQAPKLLFHYYDKDFNNEADTPDNFQSRRPNTSFCFLDIRSPGLGDTAMYLCATSRDNDRVDYGYTFGSGTRLTVV.